The 20 T cell receptor beta chains below were found in one sample sequenced in a study of Graves' ophthalmopathy and Graves' hyperthyroidism. The sequenced template was RNA, covering the TCR beta CDR3 region. Amplification began with first-round RT-PCR using HTBI primers, then second-round multiplex PCR was performed. TCRdb passed the multiplex PCR reads through MiXCR, listing each CDR3 protein once. The sample yields approximately 460,000 distinct CDR3 sequences, under 15% seen once. The sample consisted of blood. These receptors were collected from a woman in her twenties or thirties with Graves' ophthalmopathy.

In its sample, this clonotype was seen a few times. This chain connects TRBV18 to TRBJ2-7, with D possibly being TRBD1 (6 bases). There are 13 residues in the CDR3. Germline V CDR1 and CDR2: KGHSH, LQKENI. V was shortened by 4 bases and J by 5 bases, with 12 bases between the two germline ends. The CDR3 DNA sequence: TGTGCCAGCTCACGGGACCAGGGGAACGAGCAGTACTTC. This encodes CASSRDQGNEQYF.

The genes are TRBV13 and TRBJ2-1, with 9 bases lining up with TRBD1. Germline V gives CDR1 PRHDT, CDR2 FYEKMQ (reference sequence). Germline trimming cut 1 base from V and 10 bases from J; bases unmatched to any gene: 8. The CDR3 covers 15 residues. The CDR3 coding sequence is TGTGCCAGCAGCTTAGCCGGGACAGGGATGAGCGAGCAGTTCTTC. It codes for CASSLAGTGMSEQFF.

This clonotype came up many times. The V gene is TRBV4-1, the J gene TRBJ2-5; 10 positions agree with TRBD2. Losses at the gene ends were 2 bases for V and 4 bases for J; bases not matched to a gene: 1. CDR1 and CDR2 from the germline V gene are MGHRA and YSYEKL. The CDR3 consists of 14 residues. CDR3 in amino acids: CASSQLAGVETQYF. The CDR3 DNA follows: TGCGCCAGCAGCCAACTAGCGGGAGTAGAGACCCAGTACTTC.

This clonotype was counted many times. A single base separates this from a much larger clone, so it may be a read error. The chain has TRBV6-1 and TRBJ2-7, with 10 bases matching TRBD2. Germline assignment: CDR1 MNHNS and CDR2 SASEGT. This CDR3 spans 16 amino acids. J was trimmed by 0 bases and V by 0 bases; bases with no gene match: 2. The CDR3 DNA is TGTGCCAGCAGTGAAGCGTCTAGCGGGAGCTCCTACGAGCAGTACTTC. It is translated as CASSEASSGSSYEQYF.

V gene TRBV28 combines with J gene TRBJ1-1, with D possibly TRBD1 on 6 matching bases. This CDR3 spans 13 amino acids. CDR1 and CDR2 (germline): MDHEN, SYDVKM. Between the trimmed V and J ends, which lost 5 bases and 10 bases, there was a span of 17 bases. The CDR3 sequence: CASSLGTLNLAFF. The CDR3 DNA is TGTGCCAGCAGTCTTGGGACATTGAACCTAGCTTTCTTT.

This clonotype was detected ten times or more. This chain links TRBV11-1 with TRBJ1-2; 9 bases map to TRBD1. V dropped 2 bases and J dropped 8; count of bases not matched to a gene: 15. This CDR3 is built from 17 residues. Germline CDR1 reads SGHAT; CDR2 reads FQDESV (reference sequence). CDR3: CASSLLPTGTGRRGYTF. The DNA for the CDR3 is TGTGCCAGCAGCTTACTACCAACCGGGACAGGGCGGAGAGGCTACACCTTC.

Many counts were recorded for this clonotype. This chain connects TRBV6-1 to TRBJ1-2; D not resolved. Germline V gives CDR1 MNHNS, CDR2 SASEGT. The CDR3 extends over 16 amino acids. The V end lost 2 bases, the J end lost 0 bases, and 13 bases lay between the germline ends. CDR3 in DNA: TGTGCCAGCAGTGAATTTAGTCAGCTTCCTAACTATGGCTACACCTTC. This sequence encodes CASSEFSQLPNYGYTF.

This clonotype has a handful of counts. The chain couples TRBV12-3 or TRBV12-4 to TRBJ2-3; 8 positions match TRBD2. V dropped 6 bases and J dropped 2; count of bases not matched to a gene: 7. This CDR3 contains 15 residues. For the CDR3, the DNA is TGTGCCAGCAGCCCGGGGGGGGGCTACACAGATACGCAGTATTTT. Its translation is CASSPGGGYTDTQYF.

This clonotype came up many times. For the CDR3, the DNA is TGTGCCAGCGGGGGGGTGAACACTGAAGCTTTCTTT. This codes for CASGGVNTEAFF. This chain connects TRBV11-2 to TRBJ1-1, with D perhaps TRBD1 (5 bases). In germline, CDR1 is SGHAT, CDR2 FQNNGV. The CDR3 length is 12 residues. Trimming pared 8 bases from V and 0 bases from J, leaving 7 bases between.

A few counts support this clonotype. The V call is TRBV7-8, the J call TRBJ2-7; D unresolved. Germline V gene data show CDR1 as SGHVS and CDR2 as FQNEAQ. The CDR3 is made up of 18 amino acids. Trimming took off 2 bases at V and 2 bases at J, with 22 bases between the two ends. The DNA for the CDR3 is TGTGCCAGCAGCTTATCAACCCTACCGTCCCCGGAAGCCTACGAGCAGTACTTC. Translated, it gives CASSLSTLPSPEAYEQYF.

Many counts were recorded for this clonotype. The J gene is TRBJ1-1, the V gene TRBV6-1; D remains unclear. Trimming shortened V by 11 bases and J by 5 bases, and 18 bases separated the two germline ends. The length of the CDR3 is 13 residues. Germline CDR1 reads MNHNS; CDR2 reads SASEGT. As DNA, the CDR3 is TGTGCCGGAATAGGGAGGGCTCATACTGAAGCTTTCTTT. Protein sequence: CAGIGRAHTEAFF.

In this sample, this clonotype turned up a few times. The chain has TRBV2 and TRBJ2-2; 7 nucleotides align to TRBD1. V dropped 3 bases and J dropped 5; count of bases not matched to a gene: 6. In germline, CDR1 is SNHLY, CDR2 FYNNEI. The CDR3 has 15 amino acids. CDR3 sequence reads: CASSDSGGWTGELFF. The DNA for the CDR3 is TGTGCCAGCAGTGACTCAGGGGGTTGGACCGGGGAGCTGTTTTTT.

In this sample, this clonotype turned up a few times. The rearrangement uses TRBV6-1 and TRBJ2-5; possibly TRBD2 for D (6 bases). The CDR3 totals 16 residues. CDR1 and CDR2 (germline): MNHNS, SASEGT. V was shortened by 0 bases and J by 1 base, with 12 bases between the two germline ends. The CDR3 is CASSEAPSGPQETQYF. The CDR3 bases are TGTGCCAGCAGTGAAGCCCCCAGCGGGCCCCAAGAGACCCAGTACTTC.

This clonotype was seen more than once but under ten times. The V and J genes are TRBV30 and TRBJ1-1; D call uncertain. CDR3 size: 14 residues. Trimming pared 2 bases from V and 7 bases from J, leaving 17 bases between. Germline assignment: CDR1 GTSNPN and CDR2 SVGIG (reference sequence). The CDR3 bases are TGTGCCTGGAGTCGGGGATCTTTTTTTGTTGAAGCTTTCTTT. This codes for CAWSRGSFFVEAFF.

This clonotype was detected many times. The chain is built from TRBV2 and TRBJ2-5; tentatively, D is TRBD2 (6 bases). Between the trimmed V and J ends, which lost 2 bases and 3 bases, there was a span of 13 bases. There are 15 residues in the CDR3. Germline-derived CDR1 and CDR2 are SNHLY and FYNNEI. The CDR3 DNA is TGTGCCAGCAGTGAACCCGGCGGGACGGAAGAGACCCAGTACTTC. Translation gives CASSEPGGTEETQYF.

On this clonotype: One base away lies a much larger clone, so this may be a sequencing read error. The chain couples TRBV12-3 or TRBV12-4 to TRBJ1-1, with 8 bases matching TRBD1. Trimming removed 9 bases from V and 5 bases from J; junction bases left unmatched: 17. The CDR3 contains 16 residues. Written as DNA, the CDR3 is TGTGCCAGGAGCCCGGACAGGGCTGTGGGGGGTACTGAAGCTTTCTTT. Translating gives CARSPDRAVGGTEAFF.

This clonotype was seen at least ten times. V and J are TRBV28 and TRBJ1-2, with D tentatively TRBD1 (6 bases). The CDR3 length is 14 residues. The V end lost 6 bases, the J end lost 8 bases, and 19 bases lay between the germline ends. In germline, CDR1 is MDHEN, CDR2 SYDVKM. CDR3 sequence reads: CASSPTTAGGGYTF. CDR3 DNA sequence: TGTGCCAGCAGCCCAACCACTGCGGGGGGCGGCTACACCTTC.

This clonotype was counted many times. The V gene is TRBV11-1, the J gene TRBJ2-2, with TRBD1 matching 8 bases. The junction had 3 bases not matched to a gene; V was cut back by 5 bases and J by 4 bases. In germline, CDR1 is SGHAT, CDR2 FQDESV (reference sequence). The CDR3 is made up of 14 amino acids. The CDR3 nucleotides read TGTGCCAGCAGCAGGACAGGGAGCACCGGGGAGCTGTTTTTT. This codes for CASSRTGSTGELFF. The whole variable domain, filled in from reference TRBV11-1 and TRBJ2-2, reads EAEVAQSPRYKITEKSQAVAFWCDPISGHATLYWYRQILGQGPELLVQFQDESVVDDSQLPKDRFSAERLKGVDSTLKIQPAELGDSAMYLCASSRTGSTGELFFGEGSRLTVL.

This clonotype turned up a few times. A much larger clonotype is one base distant, so this may be a read error. CDR3 DNA: TGTGCTAGTGGACCGGACAGCCCAAATTCACACCTCCACTTT. Translating gives CASGPDSPNSHLHF. The genes are TRBV12-5 and TRBJ1-6; D is possibly TRBD1 (6 bases). Germline V gene data show CDR1 as LGHNT and CDR2 as FRNRAP. The CDR3 is 14 amino acids.

This clonotype was observed at least ten times. The rearrangement uses TRBV18 and TRBJ1-3; a possible D gene is TRBD1 (6 bases). V dropped 3 bases and J dropped 0 bases, with 15 bases sitting between them. The CDR3 is made up of 17 amino acids. Germline V gene data show CDR1 as KGHSH and CDR2 as LQKENI. As DNA, the CDR3 is TGTGCCAGCTCACCTACGACAGGACAGAGCTCTGGAAACACCATATATTTT. Amino acid sequence: CASSPTTGQSSGNTIYF.